These T cell receptor beta chains were read from a single sample in a study of cytomegalovirus exposure and HLA in healthy donors. Sequencing used immunoSEQ multiplex PCR; TCRdb keeps in-frame clones, though not all of them. The sample lists over 100,000 clones, roughly four fifths occurring once. The material sequenced was PBMCs. These receptors all come from a woman under 40 in good health and CMV-seropositive. CDR3s include the opening cysteine and the closing phenylalanine or tryptophan. Each record gives: clone size, V gene, D gene, J gene, CDR3 protein, CDR3 DNA. The D gene is left open where the match is weak. Clone size is given for some rows only: seen once, a few or many times, or a class if the clone is expanded.

-,TRBV4-3,-,TRBJ1-2,CASSHAGLNYGYTF,TGCGCCAGCAGCCATGCGGGCCTGAACTATGGCTACACCTTC
-,TRBV29-1,TRBD2,TRBJ2-5,CSVGRGGNQETQYF,TGCAGCGTTGGCCGCGGGGGAAATCAAGAGACCCAGTACTTC
-,TRBV5-4,-,TRBJ2-1,CASSLFTVDEQFF,TGTGCCAGCAGCTTGTTCACAGTCGATGAGCAGTTCTTC
-,TRBV5-1,TRBD1,TRBJ1-1,CASSLGTGGFTEAFF,TGCGCCAGCAGCTTGGGGACAGGGGGCTTCACTGAAGCTTTCTTT
-,TRBV4-2,TRBD2,TRBJ2-1,CASSQDSAGARDEQFF,TGTGCCAGCAGCCAAGATTCAGCGGGGGCACGGGATGAGCAGTTCTTC
-,TRBV5-6,TRBD2,TRBJ2-7,CASSLGPEVGRAQYF,TGTGCCAGCAGCTTGGGCCCAGAGGTGGGGAGGGCGCAGTACTTC
-,TRBV25-1,-,TRBJ2-2,CASSGTENTGELFF,TGTGCCAGCAGTGGGACAGAGAACACCGGGGAGCTGTTTTTT
-,TRBV10-3,TRBD1,TRBJ1-1,CASSGPGQGDTEAFF,TGCGCCAGCAGTGGGCCGGGACAGGGAGACACTGAAGCTTTCTTT
-,TRBV7-9,-,TRBJ1-2,CASSPTTGTLLKGCTF,TGTGCCAGCAGCCCTACGACAGGCACACTTTTAAAGGGTTGCACCTTC
many,TRBV18,TRBD1,TRBJ1-4,CASSPVNRGGEKLFF,TGTGCCAGCTCACCCGTCAACAGGGGGGGAGAAAAACTGTTTTTT
-,TRBV7-2,-,TRBJ2-3,CASSLGDWTDTQYF,TGTGCCAGCAGCTTAGGTGACTGGACAGATACGCAGTATTTT
few,TRBV27,TRBD2,TRBJ2-2,CASRTQLVAGGPGELFF,TGTGCCAGCAGGACCCAACTGGTAGCGGGGGGGCCCGGGGAGCTGTTTTTT
-,TRBV5-6,TRBD2,TRBJ2-5,CASSLAGGTQETQYF,TGTGCCAGCAGCTTAGCGGGGGGGACCCAAGAGACCCAGTACTTC
-,TRBV9,-,TRBJ1-2,CASSARLGDYGYTF,TGTGCCAGCAGCGCCCGCCTCGGGGACTATGGCTACACCTTC
-,TRBV7-2,TRBD1,TRBJ1-5,CASSLRQGDNQPQHF,TGTGCCAGCAGCTTACGGCAGGGGGACAATCAGCCCCAGCATTTT
-,TRBV4-3,-,TRBJ2-4,CASSQDGGVAKNIQYF,TGCGCCAGCAGCCAAGACGGGGGTGTAGCCAAAAACATTCAGTACTTC
-,TRBV27,TRBD2,TRBJ2-3,CATRTSGGAPDTQYF,TGTGCCACCCGGACTAGCGGGGGGGCCCCAGATACGCAGTATTTT
-,TRBV5-5,-,TRBJ2-3,CASSSITGRGRTDTQYF,TGTGCCAGCAGCTCGATTACAGGGAGAGGACGTACAGATACGCAGTATTTT
-,TRBV7-2,-,TRBJ2-1,CASSSGIHNEQFF,TGTGCCAGCAGCTCCGGGATTCACAATGAGCAGTTCTTC
-,TRBV7-2,TRBD1,TRBJ1-5,CASSLGTGGGQPQHF,TGTGCCAGCAGCTTAGGGACAGGGGGAGGGCAGCCCCAGCATTTT
once,TRBV2,TRBD1,TRBJ2-5,CASRAHRGQGEQYF,TGTGCCAGCAGAGCTCACAGGGGGCAGGGGGAGCAGTACTTC
-,TRBV5-4,-,TRBJ2-7,CASSYYNKNRVEQYF,TGTGCCAGCAGCTATTATAATAAAAACAGGGTTGAGCAGTACTTC
once,TRBV7-2,-,TRBJ2-1,CASSLSRLHNEQFF,TGTGCCAGCAGCTTATCGAGACTACACAATGAGCAGTTCTTC
once,TRBV7-2,TRBD1,TRBJ2-2,CASSYRPGQAQTGELFF,TGTGCCAGCAGCTATCGCCCGGGACAGGCCCAGACCGGGGAGCTGTTTTTT
-,TRBV27,-,TRBJ2-1,CASSLEAGADYNEQFF,TGTGCCAGCAGTTTAGAGGCAGGAGCGGACTACAATGAGCAGTTCTTC
-,TRBV29-1,-,TRBJ1-1,CSVRGLANTEAFF,TGCAGCGTGCGGGGACTGGCGAACACTGAAGCTTTCTTT
-,TRBV6-1,TRBD2,TRBJ2-3,CAGRPGGAVDTQYF,TGTGCCGGTCGCCCCGGGGGGGCCGTAGATACGCAGTATTTT
-,TRBV7-9,-,TRBJ1-4,CASSPVRTNEKLFF,TGTGCCAGCAGCCCCGTGCGAACTAATGAAAAACTGTTTTTT
-,TRBV13,TRBD2,TRBJ2-1,CASSLGTSGGRNEQFF,TGTGCCAGCAGCTTAGGGACTAGCGGGGGGCGCAATGAGCAGTTCTTC
-,TRBV4-2,-,TRBJ2-1,CASPRTLGEQFF,TGTGCCAGCCCAAGAACTCTCGGTGAGCAGTTCTTC
-,TRBV29-1,-,TRBJ2-5,CSVGTGYRETQYF,TGCAGCGTCGGTACAGGTTATCGGGAGACCCAGTACTTC
-,TRBV9,-,TRBJ1-1,CASSGQTNTEAFF,TGTGCCAGCAGCGGACAGACTAACACTGAAGCTTTCTTT
-,TRBV28,TRBD1,TRBJ1-3,CASSLPWDRGSGNTIYF,TGTGCCAGCAGTTTACCCTGGGACAGGGGCTCTGGAAACACCATATATTTT
-,TRBV5-4,-,TRBJ1-3,CASSFDNGNTIYF,TGTGCCAGCAGCTTCGACAATGGAAACACCATATATTTT
-,TRBV7-2,-,TRBJ1-2,CASSPYPYGYTF,TGTGCCAGCAGCCCCTACCCCTATGGCTACACCTTC
-,TRBV5-1,TRBD2,TRBJ2-5,CASSSPGGGAGETQYF,TGCGCCAGCAGCTCCCCGGGGGGGGGCGCGGGAGAGACCCAGTACTTC
once,TRBV19,-,TRBJ1-3,CASTRSPGAGNTIYF,TGTGCCAGTACCCGTTCCCCCGGGGCTGGAAACACCATATATTTT